This T cell receptor beta chain was obtained from a study of Ad26.COV2.S vaccination and SARS-CoV-2 variants. Study at large: Once, or twice with 56 days between doses, Ad26.COV2.S was given intramuscularly.

Treatment meaning: 19 received Ad26.COV2.S at low or high dose, single or two shots; about 5 received placebo; per-sample allocation not given. Specimen acquisition occurred on day 63 following the initial vaccine or placebo injection. Clones were sequenced by immunoSEQ multiplex PCR, and TCRdb holds only the in-frame ones, with some missing. The table shows roughly 500,000 clones, with roughly nine tenths occurring only once. The CDR3 extends over 15 amino acids. Trimming took 3 bases from V and 0 from J, leaving 11 bases between them. Germline V gives CDR1 SGHTA, CDR2 FQGNSA. The receptor comes from a person aged 18-60 years who received the Ad26.COV2.S COVID-19 vaccine or a placebo. This chain joins TRBV7-2 and TRBJ1-1; D remains unclear. Sequencing used peripheral blood, obtained in a trial of Ad26.COV2.S vaccine versus placebo. CDR3 loop: CASSFNVGLNTEAFF. The CDR3 DNA is TGTGCCAGCAGCTTTAACGTCGGATTGAACACTGAAGCTTTCTTT.